Listed below are T cell receptor beta chains from one sample, sequenced in a study of vaccination and CD4 T cells after COVID-19. The antigens of these receptors remain unknown. TCRdb re-derived calls from the PCR reads in MiXCR, one entry per CDR3 protein. The profile shows some 12,000 distinct CDR3 sequences, approximately 50% of them singletons. The sequenced sample consisted of CD4+ T cells from blood, cultured in vitro. The receptors come from a human donor who had recovered from COVID-19. The CDR3 runs from the conserved cysteine through the conserved F or W. D genes are given only for firm matches. Not every row has a clone size; where given, it reads once, few, many or a size class.

CDR3aa	CDR3nt	abundance	v_gene	d_gene	j_gene
CAYGQGARQPQHF	TGCGCCTACGGACAGGGGGCGCGTCAGCCCCAGCATTTT	few	TRBV23-1	TRBD1	TRBJ1-5
CASKGLAETTGELFF	TGTGCCAGCAAGGGACTAGCGGAAACCACCGGGGAGCTGTTTTTT	NA	TRBV6-1	TRBD2	TRBJ2-2
CASSLVGTSGDNEQFF	TGTGCCAGCAGCTTAGTCGGGACTAGCGGGGACAATGAGCAGTTCTTC	few	TRBV7-3	TRBD2	TRBJ2-1
CASSLGRPGNGGYTF	TGTGCCAGCAGTTTAGGCCGCCCGGGGAACGGTGGCTACACCTTC	few	TRBV27	NA	TRBJ1-2
CASRWTSGISTDTQYF	TGTGCCAGTCGATGGACTAGCGGGATTAGCACAGATACGCAGTATTTT	NA	TRBV19	TRBD2	TRBJ2-3
CASSLFMAGNTGELFF	TGTGCCAGCAGCCTATTCATGGCGGGGAACACCGGGGAGCTGTTTTTT	once	TRBV7-2	NA	TRBJ2-2
CSIAGGPGGNQPQHF	TGCAGCATAGCTGGGGGGCCGGGAGGCAATCAGCCCCAGCATTTT	few	TRBV20-1	NA	TRBJ1-5
CASSLPQGFDRNEKLFF	TGTGCCAGCAGTTTACCTCAAGGGTTCGATAGGAATGAAAAACTGTTTTTT	NA	TRBV28	NA	TRBJ1-4
CASSDIAGAVNEQFF	TGTGCCAGCAGCGATATAGCGGGAGCTGTGAATGAGCAGTTCTTC	few	TRBV6-1	TRBD2	TRBJ2-1
CASSQTGDRAYEQYF	TGCGCCAGCAGCCAAACAGGGGATCGGGCCTACGAGCAGTACTTC	once	TRBV5-1	TRBD1	TRBJ2-7
CASSLDRETGELFF	TGTGCCAGCTCATTGGACAGGGAAACCGGGGAGCTGTTTTTT	few	TRBV7-6	TRBD1	TRBJ2-2
CASSLMGLAGPYEQYF	TGTGCCAGCAGCTTAATGGGACTAGCGGGTCCCTACGAGCAGTACTTC	NA	TRBV7-3	TRBD2	TRBJ2-7
CASSGAIGGDQPQHF	TGTGCCAGCAGTGGCGCTATCGGGGGGGACCAGCCCCAGCATTTT	few	TRBV2	NA	TRBJ1-5
CASSYSWSAPEAFF	TGTGCCAGCAGTTACTCCTGGTCTGCACCCGAAGCTTTCTTT	few	TRBV6-5	NA	TRBJ1-1
CATTQGLAVSETQYF	TGCGCAACCACCCAGGGCCTAGCGGTATCAGAGACCCAGTACTTC	NA	TRBV5-1	TRBD2	TRBJ2-5
CASSSNRRHYTF	TGTGCCAGCAGCTCCAACCGGCGGCACTACACCTTC	NA	TRBV7-9	NA	TRBJ1-2
CASSSQGLAGPSYNEQFF	TGTGCCAGCAGCTCCCAGGGGCTAGCGGGCCCCTCCTACAATGAGCAGTTCTTC	NA	TRBV21-1	NA	TRBJ2-1
CASSPLRGGEGEQFF	TGCGCCAGCAGCCCCCTCCGGGGGGGTGAGGGAGAGCAGTTCTTC	NA	TRBV5-1	TRBD2	TRBJ2-1
CASSLAPQETQYF	TGTGCCAGCAGCTTAGCTCCGCAAGAGACCCAGTACTTC	NA	TRBV7-7	NA	TRBJ2-5
CSANLGGLFSTDTQYF	TGCAGTGCTAATTTAGGGGGACTATTTTCCACAGATACGCAGTATTTT	NA	TRBV20-1	NA	TRBJ2-3
CSAPHSTGDGKTQYF	TGCAGTGCTCCCCACTCCACAGGGGATGGTAAGACCCAGTACTTC	NA	TRBV20-1	TRBD1	TRBJ2-5
CASSSRRSSYEQYF	TGTGCCAGCAGCTCCCGACGAAGCTCCTACGAGCAGTACTTC	few	TRBV7-2	NA	TRBJ2-7
CASSGVGSDSQPQHF	TGTGCCAGCAGCGGGGTGGGGTCGGATAGTCAGCCCCAGCATTTT	few	TRBV9	NA	TRBJ1-5
CASRMDGNTEAFF	TGCGCCAGCAGGATGGACGGAAACACTGAAGCTTTCTTT	NA	TRBV10-1	NA	TRBJ1-1
CASSSTHDNYGYTF	TGTGCCAGCAGCTCGACACATGACAACTATGGCTACACCTTC	few	TRBV3-1	NA	TRBJ1-2
CASSSQTSPLYEQYF	TGCGCCAGCAGCTCCCAGACTAGCCCACTCTACGAGCAGTACTTC	NA	TRBV5-1	TRBD2	TRBJ2-7
CASSLELTGYEQYF	TGTGCCAGCAGTTTAGAATTGACAGGCTACGAGCAGTACTTC	NA	TRBV27	NA	TRBJ2-7
CASSAQSGAKNIQYF	TGTGCCAGCAGTGCCCAGAGCGGAGCCAAAAACATTCAGTACTTC	NA	TRBV6-1	NA	TRBJ2-4
CASSTTRDGSYEQYF	TGTGCCAGCAGTACAACTCGGGACGGGTCCTACGAGCAGTACTTC	NA	TRBV12-3/TRBV12-4	NA	TRBJ2-7
CATSSSGRAEDTQYF	TGTGCCACCAGCAGTAGCGGGAGGGCCGAGGATACGCAGTATTTT	few	TRBV15	TRBD2	TRBJ2-3
CASSVSRDSVYGYTF	TGTGCCAGCAGTGTGAGCCGGGACAGTGTCTATGGCTACACCTTC	NA	TRBV2	TRBD1	TRBJ1-2
CASSGEGGVRNEQFF	TGTGCCAGCAGTGGGGAGGGAGGGGTTCGCAATGAGCAGTTCTTC	NA	TRBV2	TRBD2	TRBJ2-1
CSASLGAGGVYTQYF	TGCAGTGCTTCCCTCGGGGCGGGAGGGGTCTATACGCAGTATTTT	NA	TRBV20-1	TRBD2	TRBJ2-3
CASMVGYQGGTYNSPLHF	TGTGCCAGCATGGTGGGGTATCAGGGAGGAACCTATAATTCACCCCTCCACTTT	few	TRBV28	NA	TRBJ1-6
CASSFRSPLHF	TGTGCCAGCAGTTTCCGCTCACCCCTCCACTTT	NA	TRBV12-3/TRBV12-4	NA	TRBJ1-6
CASSIRTSGLYEQYF	TGTGCCAGCAGCATACGGACTAGCGGCCTCTACGAGCAGTACTTC	few	TRBV5-4	TRBD2	TRBJ2-7
CVSSYPSGGGTDTQYF	TGTGTCAGCAGCTACCCCTCGGGGGGGGGCACAGATACGCAGTATTTT	NA	TRBV7-9	TRBD2	TRBJ2-3
CASSETTGGSFNEQFF	TGTGCCAGCAGCGAAACGACAGGGGGAAGTTTCAATGAGCAGTTCTTC	NA	TRBV2	TRBD1	TRBJ2-1
CASSPSWGSDTEAFF	TGTGCCAGCTCCCCGTCCTGGGGATCGGACACTGAAGCTTTCTTT	NA	TRBV2	NA	TRBJ1-1
CASKGAATYEQYF	TGTGCCAGCAAGGGGGCCGCCACCTACGAGCAGTACTTC	NA	TRBV6-1	TRBD1	TRBJ2-7
CASSSNTYNEQFF	TGTGCCAGCAGCTCGAACACTTACAATGAGCAGTTCTTC	NA	TRBV7-8	NA	TRBJ2-1
CSASGRYEQYF	TGCAGTGCTAGTGGCCGCTACGAGCAGTACTTC	NA	TRBV20-1	NA	TRBJ2-7
CSARNRDRDTGELFF	TGCAGTGCTAGAAACCGGGACAGGGACACCGGGGAGCTGTTTTTT	few	TRBV20-1	TRBD1	TRBJ2-2
CASRGQGATGELFF	TGTGCCAGTAGAGGACAGGGGGCAACCGGGGAGCTGTTTTTT	once	TRBV2	TRBD1	TRBJ2-2
CAIRRDSSYEQYF	TGTGCCATCAGAAGGGACAGCTCCTACGAGCAGTACTTC	NA	TRBV10-3	TRBD1	TRBJ2-7
CASSLGNQGGETQYF	TGTGCCAGCAGCTTGGGCAACCAGGGGGGAGAGACCCAGTACTTC	NA	TRBV7-2	NA	TRBJ2-5
CASSGQGGRPYSNQPQHF	TGTGCCAGCAGTGGACAGGGCGGACGACCTTATAGCAATCAGCCCCAGCATTTT	NA	TRBV2	TRBD1	TRBJ1-5
CSARTQGTRYEQYF	TGCAGTGCTAGGACACAGGGGACGCGGTACGAGCAGTACTTC	NA	TRBV20-1	TRBD1	TRBJ2-7
CASSLRASGTSGELFF	TGTGCCAGCAGCTTAAGGGCTAGCGGGACGAGCGGGGAGCTGTTTTTT	NA	TRBV7-2	TRBD2	TRBJ2-2
CASSYFNYEQYF	TGTGCCAGCAGTTATTTCAACTACGAGCAGTACTTC	NA	TRBV28	NA	TRBJ2-7
CASSYVRRLSGTGGYSNQPQHF	TGTGCCAGCAGTTATGTGCGCCGGTTATCCGGGACAGGGGGCTATAGCAATCAGCCCCAGCATTTT	NA	TRBV6-2/TRBV6-3	TRBD1	TRBJ1-5
CSAPRVGGTDTQYF	TGCAGTGCTCCCAGGGTTGGAGGCACAGATACGCAGTATTTT	few	TRBV20-1	NA	TRBJ2-3
CASSPTVGHGYTF	TGTGCCAGCAGTCCCACGGTGGGGCATGGCTACACCTTC	NA	TRBV6-1	NA	TRBJ1-2
CSARDGEGARTGELFF	TGCAGTGCTAGAGACGGAGAGGGGGCTAGGACCGGGGAGCTGTTTTTT	few	TRBV20-1	TRBD1	TRBJ2-2
CASSLGTSGITDTQYF	TGTGCCAGCAGCTTAGGGACTAGCGGTATCACAGATACGCAGTATTTT	NA	TRBV7-8	TRBD2	TRBJ2-3